These 12 T cell receptor beta chains share one sample of origin, sequenced in a study of blood T cell repertoires in COVID-19 (dated by TCRdb to the early 2020s). Library construction relied on the immunoSEQ multiplex PCR assay. This immuneACCESS table, as held by TCRdb, lists in-frame sequences with V and J called but not all clones. Of the missing ones, under half trace to an unresolved V gene in checked studies; the others have no known cause. This sample comprises some 70,000 clones, 85% to 90% of them detected only once. The ten most abundant clones make up just under 0.6% of the sample. The sequenced sample was peripheral blood. Receptor source: a man between 60 and 75 years old with acute or convalescent COVID-19.

This sequence joins TRBV19 and TRBJ1-2; D may be TRBD1 (6 bases). V lost 0 bases to trimming and J lost 4 bases, with 15 bases between them. The CDR3 runs to 16 residues. The V gene's germline CDR1 is LNHDA and CDR2 SQIVND (reference sequence). The DNA of the CDR3 is TGTGCCAGTAGTATAGATCATCGGGTGGGGGCCTATGGCTACACCTTC. Protein sequence: CASSIDHRVGAYGYTF.

V and J are TRBV7-9 and TRBJ1-2; 7 bases fit TRBD1. CDR3 length: 14 residues. Germline V gene lookup returns CDR1 SEHNR and CDR2 FQNEAQ (reference sequence). V gave up 5 bases and J gave up 2 bases; unmatched junction bases: 5. The CDR3 here is CASSLIGGNYGYTF. CDR3 coding DNA: TGTGCCAGCAGCCTTATAGGGGGCAACTATGGCTACACCTTC.

This clone was counted once. V gene TRBV19 combines with J gene TRBJ2-2; 11 bases map to TRBD1. The trim removed 5 bases at V and 2 bases at J, leaving 4 bases unmatched. Per germline, CDR1 LNHDA and CDR2 SQIVND (reference sequence). The CDR3 runs to 16 residues. The CDR3 region has the DNA TGTGCCAGTAGTTCCCGGACAGGGGGCAACACCGGGGAGCTGTTTTTT. Amino acid sequence: CASSSRTGGNTGELFF. The full variable domain, completed using reference TRBV19 and TRBJ2-2, is DGGITQSPKYLFRKEGQNVTLSCEQNLNHDAMYWYRQDPGQGLRLIYYSQIVNDFQKGDIAEGYSVSREKKESFPLTVTSAQKNPTAFYLCASSSRTGGNTGELFFGEGSRLTVL.

The V call is TRBV9, the J call TRBJ2-3; maybe TRBD1 (5 bases). Between the trimmed V and J ends, which lost 3 bases and 2 bases, there was a span of 13 bases. CDR3 size: 15 residues. Germline CDR1 SGDLS, CDR2 YYNGEE. CDR3: CASSGGDSFTDTQYF. In nucleotides, the CDR3 is TGTGCCAGCAGCGGCGGCGACAGCTTCACAGATACGCAGTATTTT.

The CDR3 nucleotides read TGTGCCAGCAGCCTGCGACCCTGGCTCACAATTTTAACAGGGAGGGGCGATTTGAATGAGCAGTTCTTC. Its translation: CASSLRPWLTILTGRGDLNEQFF. V and J are TRBV3-1 (or the pseudogene TRBV3-2) and TRBJ2-1; tentative D call: TRBD2 (7 bases). The CDR3 consists of 23 residues. Trimming took off 4 bases at V and 7 bases at J, with 41 bases between the two ends. CDR1 is LGHDT, CDR2 YNNKEL, per germline (reference sequence).

The gene calls are TRBV5-1 and TRBJ2-5; tentatively, D is TRBD1 (6 bases). This CDR3 comprises 16 residues. Germline lookup yields CDR1 SGHRS and CDR2 YFSETQ. V shed 0 bases and J shed 7 bases, with 19 bases lying between them. As DNA, the CDR3 is TGCGCCAGCAGCTTGGAAGGGGACACCGCCATAGTGACCCAGTACTTC. Translation: CASSLEGDTAIVTQYF.

The V gene is TRBV2, the J gene TRBJ2-3, with TRBD1 matching 8 bases. This CDR3 region has 16 residues. Germline V gene lookup returns CDR1 SNHLY and CDR2 FYNNEI. V lost 6 bases to trimming and J lost 0 bases; unmatched junction nucleotides: 8. The CDR3 coding sequence is TGTGCCAGCAGCAGAGGACAGGGAACTAGCACAGATACGCAGTATTTT. This encodes CASSRGQGTSTDTQYF.

CDR3 loop: CASSSKSAWAMLPDTQYF. DNA of the CDR3: TGTGCCAGCAGCTCCAAATCGGCCTGGGCCATGCTGCCAGATACGCAGTATTTT. This sequence joins TRBV7-9 and TRBJ2-3; D call uncertain. Germline CDR1 SEHNR, CDR2 FQNEAQ (reference sequence). This CDR3 comprises 18 residues. The ends were cut back, 4 bases at V and 4 bases at J, with 24 bases in the middle.

The chain couples TRBV5-6 to TRBJ2-7; 7 positions agree with TRBD1. J was trimmed by 4 bases and V by 4 bases; bases with no gene match: 8. The CDR3 contains 14 residues. Germline V CDR1 and CDR2: SGHDT, YYEEEE. The CDR3 DNA reads TGTGCCAGCAGCCGACAGGGAATGCGTTACGAGCAGTACTTC. It translates to CASSRQGMRYEQYF.

The V and J genes are TRBV9 and TRBJ2-3; 14 bases align to TRBD2. V lost 0 bases and J lost 1; bases outside the gene matches: 4. The CDR3 contains 18 residues. Germline CDR1 is SGDLS and CDR2 is YYNGEE. The CDR3 region is CASSVGLAGGPGTDTQYF. CDR3 coding DNA: TGTGCCAGCAGCGTAGGACTAGCGGGAGGGCCGGGCACAGATACGCAGTATTTT.

J is TRBJ2-5 and V is TRBV7-6; 12 nucleotides line up with TRBD2. With V trimmed by 1 base and J by 5 bases, 11 bases remained unmatched. This CDR3 region has 18 residues. Germline V lookup: CDR1 SGHVS, CDR2 FNYEAQ. Here the CDR3 reads CASSLGASGGAGPETQYF. CDR3 sequence (DNA): TGTGCCAGCAGCTTAGGGGCTAGCGGGGGGGCCGGTCCGGAGACCCAGTACTTC.

The CDR3 DNA is TGTGCCAGCAGCTTAGTGGGGGCATCCAAGAATACGCAGTATTTT. It is translated as CASSLVGASKNTQYF. The chain recombines TRBV7-9 with TRBJ2-3; possibly TRBD1 for D (6 bases). The V end was cut by 1 base, the J end by 7 bases, with 15 bases between. The germline V gene encodes CDR1 SEHNR and CDR2 FQNEAQ (reference sequence). The CDR3 totals 15 residues.